This TCR beta chain is from a study of pediatric ulcerative colitis (dated by TCRdb to the late 2010s). For the wider study: From nine newly diagnosed, treatment-naive pediatric ulcerative colitis patients and a few non-IBD control children, paired blood and rectal samples were collected. Results the study describes overall, beyond this receptor: Only four individuals were included in the healthy control group, which was small. Rectal repertoire features separated controls, mild-moderate and acute severe colitis patients; acute severe colitis showed reduced rectal diversity due to clonal expansions. Because repertoires were derived from total lymphocyte DNA, patterns in rare subsets such as regulatory T cells may not have been reflected. A couple of rectal CDR3 clonotypes were present in all ulcerative colitis patients and in none of the controls. For technical reasons, blood samples from two patients gave substantially fewer templates, and these samples were excluded from the blood-rectal overlap analysis. Compared with controls, ulcerative colitis patients showed significantly higher autologous blood-rectal clonal overlap, a finding that suggests increased T cell trafficking to inflamed tissue.

The CDR3 starts with the cysteine, ends with the phenylalanine, and has 14 residues. Only the CDR3 DNA is retained, 42 bases long and in frame from the first base. The germline V gene gives CDR1 as MDHEN and CDR2 as SYDVKM. Trimmed from V: 6 bases; trimmed from J: 6 bases; junction bases lacking a gene match: 10. Rearranged CDR3 beta regions were amplified from genomic DNA with multiplex V and J primers using the immunoSEQ TRB Survey service. To keep sequencing depth equal across samples, survey-level depth of up to 500,000 reads per sample was applied. The libraries were purified and pooled, then sequenced using Illumina technology. From the authors' description of their analysis: immunoSEQ online tools were used for productive clonality, sample overlap, pairwise scatters, CDR3 beta length, V/D/J gene usage and productiveness. Calculated diversity was the number of unique rearrangements divided by total templates times 100; Shannon and Simpson indices were also computed. Principal component analysis was performed on Z-score normalized data with the R prcomp function and the ggbiplot package. Blood-rectal clonal overlap within each subject was quantified with Morisita's index. Imported from immuneACCESS, the table was reduced by TCRdb to in-frame sequences with V and J called. These copies leave out some clones; in studies compared against another copy, an unresolved V gene accounts for under half, and the cause of the remainder is not known. The V and J calls and clone size were taken over from that table, and D and trimming were inferred from the DNA. The table for this sample lists tens of thousands of clones; over 80% of them were counted only once. The ten largest clones add up to over 1.3% of the sample.

On this clone: This clone's antigen is unknown. Base qualities are not at hand, and no much larger clone is one base apart.

In controls, colonoscopy was performed for suspected IBD, macroscopically and histologically normal endoscopy was observed, and no IBD diagnosis was made within the following year. A blood sample was drawn at the time of the colonoscopy. The Wizard kit (Promega) was used to extract genomic DNA from both blood and intestinal samples. The clonotype was recovered from a boy between 10 and 17 years old who was a control in a study of pediatric ulcerative colitis. The chain was built from TRBV28 and TRBJ2-7, and 8 bases in between align with TRBD2. The sequencing sample was made of blood. The sequenced DNA is TGTGCCAGCAGCCTTCCGGGGGGGCTCGGCGAGCAGTACTTC. Translated, it gives CASSLPGGLGEQYF. Beyond the CDR3, the reference TRBV28 and TRBJ2-7 genes provide the residues; the full variable domain reads: DVKVTQSSRYLVKRTGEKVFLECVQDMDHENMFWYRQDPGLGLRLIYFSYDVKMKEKGDIPEGYSVSREKKERFSLILESASTNQTSMYLCASSLPGGLGEQYFGPGTRLTVT.